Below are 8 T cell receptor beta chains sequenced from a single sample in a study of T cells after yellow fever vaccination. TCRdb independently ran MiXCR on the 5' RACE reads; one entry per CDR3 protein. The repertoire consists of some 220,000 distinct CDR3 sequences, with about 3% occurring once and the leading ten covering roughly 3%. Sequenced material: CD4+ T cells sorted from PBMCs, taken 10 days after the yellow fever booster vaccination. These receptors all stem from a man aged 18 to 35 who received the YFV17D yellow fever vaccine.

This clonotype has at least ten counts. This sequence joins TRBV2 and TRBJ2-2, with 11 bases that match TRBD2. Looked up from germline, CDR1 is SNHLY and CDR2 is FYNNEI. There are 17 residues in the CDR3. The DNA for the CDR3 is TGTGCGATCGCCGGGACTAGCGGTCGCAAGTACACCGGGGAGCTGTTTTTT. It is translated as CAIAGTSGRKYTGELFF.

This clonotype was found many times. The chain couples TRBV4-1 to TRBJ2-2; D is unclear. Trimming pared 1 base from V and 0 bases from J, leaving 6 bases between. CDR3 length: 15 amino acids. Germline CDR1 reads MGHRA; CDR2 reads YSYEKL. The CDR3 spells CASSQVQSNTGELFF. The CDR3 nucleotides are TGCGCCAGCAGCCAAGTACAGTCGAACACCGGGGAGCTGTTTTTT.

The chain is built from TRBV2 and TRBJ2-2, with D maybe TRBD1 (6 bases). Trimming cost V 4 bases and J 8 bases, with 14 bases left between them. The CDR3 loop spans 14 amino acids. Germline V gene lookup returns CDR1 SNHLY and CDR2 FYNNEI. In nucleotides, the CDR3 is TGTGCCAGCAGTGGGCAGGGGCTCGGGGGGGAGCTGTTTTTT. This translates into CASSGQGLGGELFF.

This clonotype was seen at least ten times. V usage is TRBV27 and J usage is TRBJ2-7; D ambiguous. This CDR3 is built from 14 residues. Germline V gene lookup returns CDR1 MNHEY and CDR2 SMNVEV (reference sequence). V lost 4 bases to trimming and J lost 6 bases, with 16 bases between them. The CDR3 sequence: CASSSRQWAGEQYV. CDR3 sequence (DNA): TGTGCCAGCAGTTCCCGACAATGGGCCGGCGAGCAGTACGTC.

DNA of the CDR3: TGTGCCAGCAGTCCCCAGGTGGCTGAAGCTTTCTTT. Protein product: CASSPQVAEAFF. V is TRBV12-3 or TRBV12-4 and J is TRBJ1-1; D is undetermined. The CDR3 is 12 residues long. V was trimmed by 5 bases and J by 6 bases, leaving 10 bases between them.

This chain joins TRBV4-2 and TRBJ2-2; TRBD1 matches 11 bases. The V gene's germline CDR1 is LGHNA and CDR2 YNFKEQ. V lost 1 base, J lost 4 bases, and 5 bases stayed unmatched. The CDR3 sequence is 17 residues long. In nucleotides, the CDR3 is TGTGCCAGCAGCCAAGTCTATGGACAGGGGGCCACCGGGGAGCTGTTTTTT. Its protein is CASSQVYGQGATGELFF.

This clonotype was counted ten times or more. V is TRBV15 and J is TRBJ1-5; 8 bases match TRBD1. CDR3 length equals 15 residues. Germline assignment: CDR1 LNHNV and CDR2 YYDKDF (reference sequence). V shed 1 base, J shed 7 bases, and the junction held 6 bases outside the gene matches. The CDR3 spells CATSRVPGGRQPQHF. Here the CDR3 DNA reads TGTGCCACCAGCAGAGTCCCAGGGGGCAGGCAGCCCCAGCATTTT. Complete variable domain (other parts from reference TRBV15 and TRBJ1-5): DAMVIQNPRYQVTQFGKPVTLSCSQTLNHNVMYWYQQKSSQAPKLLFHYYDKDFNNEADTPDNFQSRRPNTSFCFLDIRSPGLGDTAMYLCATSRVPGGRQPQHFGDGTRLSIL.

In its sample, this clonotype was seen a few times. The CDR3 here is CASSYEGGANVLTF. Written as DNA, the CDR3 is TGTGCCAGCAGTTATGAAGGTGGGGCCAACGTCCTGACTTTC. The chain is built from TRBV6-5 and TRBJ2-6, with D unresolved. The V gene lost 3 bases and the J gene lost 3 bases, with 6 bases spanning the gap. The V gene's germline CDR1 is MNHEY and CDR2 SVGAGI. The CDR3 has 14 residues.